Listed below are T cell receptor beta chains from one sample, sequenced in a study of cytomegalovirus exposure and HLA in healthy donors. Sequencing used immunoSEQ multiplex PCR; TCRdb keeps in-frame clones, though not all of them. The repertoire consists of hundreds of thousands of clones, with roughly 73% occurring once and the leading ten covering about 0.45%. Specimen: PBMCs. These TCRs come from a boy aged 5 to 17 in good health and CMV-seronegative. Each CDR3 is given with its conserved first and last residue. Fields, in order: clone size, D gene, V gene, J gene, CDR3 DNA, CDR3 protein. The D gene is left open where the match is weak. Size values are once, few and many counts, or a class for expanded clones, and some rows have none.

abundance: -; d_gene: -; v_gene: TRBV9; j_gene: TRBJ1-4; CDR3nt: TGTGCCAGCAGCCCCCGACCAGCGTCGTATAATGAAAAACTGTTTTTT; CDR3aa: CASSPRPASYNEKLFF
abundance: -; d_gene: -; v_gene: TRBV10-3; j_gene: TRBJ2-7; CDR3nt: TGTGCCATCAGGGGCCAGGCAGTCTACGAGCAGTACTTC; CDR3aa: CAIRGQAVYEQYF
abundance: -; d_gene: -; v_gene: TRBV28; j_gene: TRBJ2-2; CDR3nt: TGTGCCAGCAGTAGTTCGTTGGGGCTGAACACCGGGGAGCTGTTTTTT; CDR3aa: CASSSSLGLNTGELFF
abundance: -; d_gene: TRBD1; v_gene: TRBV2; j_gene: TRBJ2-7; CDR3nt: TGTGCCAGCAGAAGGGACAGGGACCACTACGAGCAGTACTTC; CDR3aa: CASRRDRDHYEQYF
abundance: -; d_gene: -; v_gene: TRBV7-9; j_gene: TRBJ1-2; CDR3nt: TGTGCCAGCAGCTTAGAGGGACTCACGGGCTACACCTTC; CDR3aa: CASSLEGLTGYTF
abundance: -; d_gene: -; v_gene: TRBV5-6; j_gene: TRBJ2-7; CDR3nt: TGTGCCAGCAGCTTGGCCGGGGGAGGCCCGCTCGAGCAGTACTTC; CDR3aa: CASSLAGGGPLEQYF
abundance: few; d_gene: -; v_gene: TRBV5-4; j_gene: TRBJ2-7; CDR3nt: TGTGCCAGCAGCTGGGGGGGAGGGACAGGCGGGTACGAGCAGTACTTC; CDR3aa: CASSWGGGTGGYEQYF
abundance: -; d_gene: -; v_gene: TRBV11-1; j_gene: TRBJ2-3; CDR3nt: TGTGCCAGCAGCTCCGGGGGGCTCACAGATACGCAGTATTTT; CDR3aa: CASSSGGLTDTQYF
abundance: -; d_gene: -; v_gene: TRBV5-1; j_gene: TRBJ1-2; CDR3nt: TGCGCCAGCAGCTTGGCCAGGGCCTATGGCTACACCTTC; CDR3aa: CASSLARAYGYTF
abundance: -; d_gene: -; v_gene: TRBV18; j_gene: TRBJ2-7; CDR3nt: TGTGCCAGCTCACCACCGGCCCTAGCCCACGAGCAGTACTTC; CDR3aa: CASSPPALAHEQYF
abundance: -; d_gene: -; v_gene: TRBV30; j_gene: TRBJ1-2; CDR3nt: TGTGCCTGGAGAGTTTTATTACCCTGGACTGACGGTCTCCACCCATTCTCCTACACCTTC; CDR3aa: CAWRVLLPWTDGLHPFSYTF
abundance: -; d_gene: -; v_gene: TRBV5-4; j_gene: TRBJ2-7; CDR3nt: TGTGCCAGCAGCTTGGGCGACGAGCAGTACTTC; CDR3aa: CASSLGDEQYF
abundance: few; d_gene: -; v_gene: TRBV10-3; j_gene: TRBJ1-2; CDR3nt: TGTGCCATCAGTGTGGGGGCCGGTGGATATGGCTACACCTTC; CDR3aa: CAISVGAGGYGYTF
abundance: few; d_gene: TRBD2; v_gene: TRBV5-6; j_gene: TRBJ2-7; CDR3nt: TGTGCCAGCAGGCGGCTTAGCGGGACTAACGAGCAGTACTTC; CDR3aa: CASRRLSGTNEQYF
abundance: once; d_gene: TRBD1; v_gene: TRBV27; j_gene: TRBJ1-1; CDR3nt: TGTGCCAGCAGTTCAAGGACAGGGGGCACTGAAGCTTTCTTT; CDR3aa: CASSSRTGGTEAFF
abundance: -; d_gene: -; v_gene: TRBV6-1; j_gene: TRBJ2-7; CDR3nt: TGTGCCAGCACCACTAGCATCTACGAGCAGTACTTC; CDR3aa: CASTTSIYEQYF
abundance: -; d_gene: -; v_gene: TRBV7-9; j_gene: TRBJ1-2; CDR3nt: TGTGCCAGCAGCGAGAAGAGCTATGGCTACACCTTC; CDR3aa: CASSEKSYGYTF
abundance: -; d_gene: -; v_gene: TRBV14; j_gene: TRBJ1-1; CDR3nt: TGTGCCAGCCGGGACTTCGGAAAGACTGAAGCTTTCTTT; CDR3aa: CASRDFGKTEAFF
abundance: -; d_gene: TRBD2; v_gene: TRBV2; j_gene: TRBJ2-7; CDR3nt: TGTGCCAGCAGAGGATCAGTTAGCGGGAGAACGGGGGAGCAGTACTTC; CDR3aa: CASRGSVSGRTGEQYF
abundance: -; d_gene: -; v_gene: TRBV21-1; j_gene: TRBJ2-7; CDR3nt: TGTGCCAGCAGCAAAGACCTCCGGGACAAGGGTAACTCCTACGAGCAGTACTTC; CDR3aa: CASSKDLRDKGNSYEQYF
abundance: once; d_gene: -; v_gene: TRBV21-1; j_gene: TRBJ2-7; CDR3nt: TGTGCCAGCAGCCCCAGGTCGACGTCCGAAAGATTCTACGAGCAGTACTTC; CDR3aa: CASSPRSTSERFYEQYF
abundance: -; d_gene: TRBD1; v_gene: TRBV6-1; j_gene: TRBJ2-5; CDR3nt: TGTGCCAGCAGTGAGGTGACAGGGACACAAGAGACCCAGTACTTC; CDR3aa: CASSEVTGTQETQYF
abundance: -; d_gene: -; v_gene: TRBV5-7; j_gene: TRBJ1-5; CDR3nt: TGTGCCAGCAGCTTGGCGAGGGATCAGCCCCAGCATTTT; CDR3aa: CASSLARDQPQHF
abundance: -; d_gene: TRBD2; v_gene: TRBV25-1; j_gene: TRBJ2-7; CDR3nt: TGTGCCAGCACCCTCGAGGTGGGAGGGTTGAAATACGAGCAGTACTTC; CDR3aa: CASTLEVGGLKYEQYF
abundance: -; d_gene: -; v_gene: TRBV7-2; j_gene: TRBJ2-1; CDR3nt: TGTGCCAGCAGCCTCTCCTACAATGAGCAGTTCTTC; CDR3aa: CASSLSYNEQFF
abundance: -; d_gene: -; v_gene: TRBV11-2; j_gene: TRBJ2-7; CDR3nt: TGTGCCAGCAGCCCCCAGGGCCCCACCTACGAGCAGTACTTC; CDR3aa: CASSPQGPTYEQYF
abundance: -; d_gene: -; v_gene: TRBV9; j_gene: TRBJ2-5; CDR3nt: TGTGCCAGCAGCCCGCGCGAGGGGGACGAGACCCAGTACTTC; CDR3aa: CASSPREGDETQYF
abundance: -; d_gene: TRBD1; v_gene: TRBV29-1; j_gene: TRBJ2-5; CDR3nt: TGCAGCGCCACGACAGGGCAAGAGACCCAGTACTTC; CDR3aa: CSATTGQETQYF
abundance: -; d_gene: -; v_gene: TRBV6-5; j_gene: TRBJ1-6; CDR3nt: TGTGCCAGCAGTTATAGGGGAAAGAGGTCACCCCTCCACTTT; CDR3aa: CASSYRGKRSPLHF
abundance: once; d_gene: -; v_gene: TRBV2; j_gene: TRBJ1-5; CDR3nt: TGTGCCAGCAGTGTCAGAGGGTTTGGCAATCAGCCCCAGCATTTT; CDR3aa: CASSVRGFGNQPQHF
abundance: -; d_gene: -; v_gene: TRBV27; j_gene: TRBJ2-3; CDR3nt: TGTGCCAGCAGTTTAAGGGGCACCATGAATACGCAGTATTTT; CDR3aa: CASSLRGTMNTQYF
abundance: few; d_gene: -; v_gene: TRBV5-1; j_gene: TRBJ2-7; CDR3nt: TGCGCCAGCAGCTTCGGGACTCTCGGGGGCGAGCAGTACTTC; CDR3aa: CASSFGTLGGEQYF
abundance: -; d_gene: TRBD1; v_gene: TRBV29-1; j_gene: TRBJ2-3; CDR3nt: TGCAGCGTTGCAAAGGGGACAGGGGGCGATACGCAGTATTTT; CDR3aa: CSVAKGTGGDTQYF
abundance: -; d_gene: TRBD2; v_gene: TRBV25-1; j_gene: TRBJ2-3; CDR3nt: TGTGCCAGCCGGGAGGAGAACACAGATACGCAGTATTTT; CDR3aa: CASREENTDTQYF
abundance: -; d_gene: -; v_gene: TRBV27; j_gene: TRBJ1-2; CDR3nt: TGTGCCAGCTCCTCCGGACTGGGACATTTCGGCTACACCTTC; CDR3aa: CASSSGLGHFGYTF
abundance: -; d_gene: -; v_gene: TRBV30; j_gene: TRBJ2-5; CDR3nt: TGTGCCTGGAGTTTAATACAAGAGACCCAGTACTTC; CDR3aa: CAWSLIQETQYF
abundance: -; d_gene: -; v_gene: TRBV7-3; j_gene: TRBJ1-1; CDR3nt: TGTGCCAGCAGCCCCCCGGACAGTCCGAACACTGAAGCTTTCTTT; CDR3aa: CASSPPDSPNTEAFF
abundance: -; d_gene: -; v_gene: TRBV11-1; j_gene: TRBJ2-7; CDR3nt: TGTGCCAGCAGCTTAGACGGACATTCCTACGAGCAGTACTTC; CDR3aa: CASSLDGHSYEQYF
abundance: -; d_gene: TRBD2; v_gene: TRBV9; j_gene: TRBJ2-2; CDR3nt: TGTGCCAGCAGCCCTCTTCGCGGGAGGAACACCGGGGAGCTGTTTTTT; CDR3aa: CASSPLRGRNTGELFF
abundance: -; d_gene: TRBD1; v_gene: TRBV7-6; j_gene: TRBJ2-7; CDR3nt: TGTGCCAGCAGCCCCGGGACAGGGAGCTCCTACGAGCAGTACTTC; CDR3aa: CASSPGTGSSYEQYF
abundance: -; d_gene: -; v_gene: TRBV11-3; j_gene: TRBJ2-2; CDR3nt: TGTGCCAGCAGCTTATCCAGAACGAACACCGGGGAGCTGTTTTTT; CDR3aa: CASSLSRTNTGELFF
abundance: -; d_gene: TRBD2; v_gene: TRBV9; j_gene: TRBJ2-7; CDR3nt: TGTGCCAGCAGCGAGGCGGGGGGCCCGTACGAGCAGTACTTC; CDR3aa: CASSEAGGPYEQYF
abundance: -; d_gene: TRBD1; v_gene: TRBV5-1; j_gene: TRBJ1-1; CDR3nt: TGCGCCAGCAGCCTAGGGACAGGGGGCCGGGGCACTGAAGCTTTCTTT; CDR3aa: CASSLGTGGRGTEAFF
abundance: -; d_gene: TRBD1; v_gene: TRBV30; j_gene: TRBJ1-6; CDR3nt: TGTGCCTGGAGCCGTGGAGGGGGCAATAATTCACCCCTCCACTTT; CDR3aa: CAWSRGGGNNSPLHF
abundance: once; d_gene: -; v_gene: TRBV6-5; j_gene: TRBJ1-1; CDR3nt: TGTGCCAGCAGCCCTCAGTATAGCCCTGAAGCTTTCTTT; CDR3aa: CASSPQYSPEAFF
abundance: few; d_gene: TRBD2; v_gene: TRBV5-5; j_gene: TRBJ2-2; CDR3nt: TGTGCCAGCAGCTTAAGCACTAGCGGGAGCGGCAGTCCCGGGGAGCTGTTTTTT; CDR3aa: CASSLSTSGSGSPGELFF
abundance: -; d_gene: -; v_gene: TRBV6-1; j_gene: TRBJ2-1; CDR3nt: TGTGCGATATCTGTAGGCAGGGTCGCTGGTGAGCAGTTCTTC; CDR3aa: CAISVGRVAGEQFF
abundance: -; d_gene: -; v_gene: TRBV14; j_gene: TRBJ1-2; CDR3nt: TGTGCCAGCAGCCAAGTTGGGGGACTCTATGGCTACACCTTC; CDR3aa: CASSQVGGLYGYTF